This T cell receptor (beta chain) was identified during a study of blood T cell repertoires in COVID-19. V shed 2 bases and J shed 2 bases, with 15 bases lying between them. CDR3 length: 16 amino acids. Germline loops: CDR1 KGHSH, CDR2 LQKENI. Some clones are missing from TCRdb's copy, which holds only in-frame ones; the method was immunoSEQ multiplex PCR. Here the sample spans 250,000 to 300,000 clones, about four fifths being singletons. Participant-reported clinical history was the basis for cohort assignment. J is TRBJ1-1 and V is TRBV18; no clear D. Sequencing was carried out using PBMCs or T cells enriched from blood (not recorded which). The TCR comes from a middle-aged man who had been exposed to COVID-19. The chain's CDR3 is CASSPTGSSPNTEAFF. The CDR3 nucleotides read TGTGCCAGCTCACCAACGGGATCTTCGCCTAACACTGAAGCTTTCTTT.